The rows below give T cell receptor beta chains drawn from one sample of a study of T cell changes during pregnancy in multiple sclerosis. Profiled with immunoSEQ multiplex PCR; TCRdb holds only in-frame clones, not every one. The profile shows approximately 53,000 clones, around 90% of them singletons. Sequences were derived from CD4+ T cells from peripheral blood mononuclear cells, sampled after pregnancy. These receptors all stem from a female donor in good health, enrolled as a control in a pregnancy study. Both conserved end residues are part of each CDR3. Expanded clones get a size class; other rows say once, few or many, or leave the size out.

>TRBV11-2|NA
CASSLGAGGLDTQYF
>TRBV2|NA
CASSRQGTDNEKLFF
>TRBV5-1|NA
CASSLSSGSSYNEQFF
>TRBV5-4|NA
CASTPGQGGNTIYF
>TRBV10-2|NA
CASRARGENYGYTF
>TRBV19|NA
CASSRMSDEQYF
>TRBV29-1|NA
CSVRRQGNTEAFF
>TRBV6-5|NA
CASTGGPYGYTF
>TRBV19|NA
CASGMNTEAFF
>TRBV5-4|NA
CASSDPSGGYEQYF
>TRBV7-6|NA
CASSLVYRNTEAFF
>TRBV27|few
CASSLFQDGLVAFF
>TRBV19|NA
CASSPRLPTTDTQYF
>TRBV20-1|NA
CSAGRDRGYTF
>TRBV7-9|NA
CASSTRTSGRQETQYF
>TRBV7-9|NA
CASSSTSGTQSQETQYF
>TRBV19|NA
CASSPGQKYGYTF
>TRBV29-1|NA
CSAQEQGAFGYTF
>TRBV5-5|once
CASSLRQGATGLASEQFF
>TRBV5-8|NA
CASSLEQGNQPQHF
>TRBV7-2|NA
CASSWRGQGGLAFF
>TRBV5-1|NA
CASSFMGQGALSSGNTIYF
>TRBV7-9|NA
CASSDGPGGPQHF
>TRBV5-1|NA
CASSLSGKKDGYTF
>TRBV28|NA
CASTPGTGREKLFF
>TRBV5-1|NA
CASSQTSGRSLTDTQYF
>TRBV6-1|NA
CASSEGTGTGGRYTF
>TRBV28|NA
CAISWGGANTQYF
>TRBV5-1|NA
CASSLGETQGHNEQFF
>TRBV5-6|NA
CASSLGQGRDGYTF
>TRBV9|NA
CASSVVPEGLAGTNEQFF
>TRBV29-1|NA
CSVGGQRAVPQETQYF
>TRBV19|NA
CASSILGGVAFF
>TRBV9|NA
CASSVGISGTGNPLTDTQYF
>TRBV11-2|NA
CASSSRSPHRTANYGYTF
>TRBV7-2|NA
CASSYVVQTRGDNEQFF
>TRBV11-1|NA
CASSLEASGRAFYNEQFF
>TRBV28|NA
CASSSPLGRAPTDTQYF
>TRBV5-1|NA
CASSRGGRGTEAFF
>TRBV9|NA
CASSVNRNTGELFF
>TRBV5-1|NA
CASSTGQGAYNEQFF
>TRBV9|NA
CASSGYGGGGANEQFF
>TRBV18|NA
CASSPPGRSWEEQFF
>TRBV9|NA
CASSVSPGQGLETQYF
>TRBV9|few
CASSPQGESHEQYF
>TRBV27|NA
CASSRLVTSGRNEQFF